This T cell receptor (beta chain) was found in a study of blood T cell repertoires in COVID-19. CDR1 is SGHRS, CDR2 YFSETQ, per germline. CDR3 length: 13 amino acids. The V and J ends lost 4 bases and 3 bases respectively, with 7 bases between them. Produced via immunoSEQ multiplex PCR; TCRdb's table is partial and in-frame only. The table includes about 160,000 clones, approximately 84% detected once. The sample comprised peripheral blood. The J gene is TRBJ1-4, the V gene TRBV5-1; no clear D gene. The source of this sequence is a woman older than 75 with acute or convalescent COVID-19. The CDR3 loop is CASSVRANEKLFF. The CDR3 coding sequence is TGCGCCAGCAGCGTGCGGGCTAATGAAAAACTGTTTTTT.